This TCR beta chain was obtained from a study of shared clonotypes between healthy human individuals (dated by TCRdb to the early 2020s). Broadly, across the study: Three men and two women, aged 18 to 49 years, made up the cohort. Per donor, three plates each were used for CD4 naive and CD4 memory, two for CD8 naive, and one for CD8 memory. The study deeply sequenced blood TCR repertoires of about 5 healthy adults to estimate repertoire size and the extent of clonotype sharing between individuals. Libraries were prepared and TCR repertoires were sequenced by different laboratories using diverse techniques, in order to increase sequencing depth and limit assay-specific biases. Per donor, leukapheresis produced somewhere between about 0.94 and 9.5 billion PBMCs.

TCR CDR3 regions were amplified from genomic DNA by multiplex PCR using the deep immunoSEQ assay. Extracted genomic DNA from each cell subset was spread evenly across all wells of several immunoSEQ 96-well plates, with each plate serving as a replicate. For sorted subsets, each replicate PCR was loaded with roughly 190 ng genomic DNA, equivalent to 30,000 or so T cell genomes. Purified libraries were quantified with a Qubit 3.0 fluorometer, sized on a Bioanalyzer 2100, and re-quantified with the KAPA Library Quantification kit. Each immunoSEQ 96-well plate was sequenced on its own single-read 150-cycle Illumina NextSeq 550 flow cell. As for the authors' bioinformatics: Because the immunoSEQ output included only junctional sequences and no quality scores, the filtering could not be the same as the filtering used for full-length reads. To assign V/J genes and CDR3, sequences were annotated against IMGT germline references using PyIR, a Python wrapper for IgBLAST v1.9. Any read was removed if the V/J assignment was weak (E-value above 1e-6), the CDR3 was missing, or the read contained stop codons, out-of-frame junctions, or ambiguous translated residues. V3J clonotypes were defined by identical inferred V gene, J gene, and CDR3 amino acid sequence. Percentage overlap between repertoires was calculated by dividing the number of shared unique clonotypes by the size of the smaller repertoire. Richness of each repertoire was evaluated using RTK rarefaction, the Chao1 estimator, and Recon v2.1 estimates of unobserved clonotypes. Generation probabilities were computed with OLGA for all TCRbeta clonotypes obtained by the gDNA method from four donors. TCRdb limited this immuneACCESS table to in-frame rearrangements with V and J called. A share of clones is missing; checked studies link under half to unresolved V genes, and the rest is unexplained. For V, J and clone size, that table is used; D and trimming come from the DNA. Here the sample has some 1 million clones; 75% occur a single time. Of the sample, roughly 1.5% falls within the top ten clones.

Reading the germline V gene gives CDR1 SGDLS and CDR2 YYNGEE. Measured from the cysteine to the phenylalanine, the CDR3 is 15 residues long. The read is trimmed to its CDR3 DNA, 45 bases read in frame from base 1. Ends trimmed: V by 4 bases, J by 1 base; bases unmatched to a gene: 6. Donors were healthy HIV-negative adults with no recently reported acute infections or vaccinations. All donors were Caucasian adults living in Nashville, Tennessee, USA. Magnetic negative selection was used to enrich CD4+ T cells, after which naive cells were positively selected on CD45RA and the negative fraction became the memory subset. After blood collection by leukapheresis, PBMCs were isolated using Ficoll-Histopaque density gradient centrifugation and then cryopreserved in the vapor phase of liquid nitrogen. Analytical flow cytometry was used to check the purity and quantity of each magnetically sorted T cell population. Genomic DNA was isolated from each sorted fraction and quantified by UV absorbance on a Nanodrop 2000c.

Findings and caveats that apply to the study as a whole: The genetic and exposure-history diversity represented was limited by the small number of donors. Sampling was limited to blood, and TCR repertoires in tissue likely differ from TCR repertoires in blood. Pairwise subsampling led to the expectation that sequencing depth would affect the degree of clonotype sharing among donors. Incomplete sequencing was indicated by rarefaction of sorted-subset datasets, despite the large sequencing depth. Higher generation probabilities were observed for clonotypes shared by all four sorted-subset donors than for non-shared clonotypes. Around 5% of naive CD4, around 3.6% of naive CD8, around 2.3% of memory CD4, and 0.35% to 0.4% of memory CD8 clonotypes were shared across a few donors. Larger estimated clonotype richness was generally found for naive subsets than for memory subsets.

To note about this clone: It lacks a known antigen. One base away there is no much larger clone; base qualities are not given.

Sequenced input: memory CD4+ T cells sorted from blood. Sample cell subset or site, as interpreted from the label and publication: CD45RA-negative fraction. This sequence originates from a man aged 18-30 years in good health. The chain is made from TRBV9 and TRBJ1-1, with TRBD1 identical over 8 junction bases. The DNA reads TGTGCCAGCAGCCCACCGGGACAGGAGAACACTGAAGCTTTCTTT. It is translated as CASSPPGQENTEAFF. Joined to the reference TRBV9 and TRBJ1-1 proteins, this CDR3 gives the full variable domain: DSGVTQTPKHLITATGQRVTLRCSPRSGDLSVYWYQQSLDQGLQFLIQYYNGEERAKGNILERFSAQQFPDLHSELNLSSLELGDSALYFCASSPPGQENTEAFFGQGTRLTVV.